These 11 T cell receptor beta chains came from one sample sequenced in a study of shared clonotypes between healthy human individuals. The method was immunoSEQ multiplex PCR; TCRdb's version includes in-frame clones alone and lacks a portion of them. The sample comprises about 1.5 million clones, roughly 98% of which are singletons, and 0.45% rests with the top ten. Specimen: naive CD4+ T cells sorted from blood. Subset described: CD45RA+ positively selected. These receptor sequences come from a man aged 25 to 40 in good health.

This chain links TRBV7-8 with TRBJ2-3; possibly TRBD1 or TRBD2 for D (5 bases each). This CDR3 spans 15 amino acids. V was shortened by 5 bases and J by 4 bases, with 16 bases between the two germline ends. Germline lookup yields CDR1 SGHVS and CDR2 FQNEAQ. The CDR3 sequence: CASSPQGRGPDTQYF. The DNA for the CDR3 is TGTGCCAGCAGCCCTCAGGGCAGAGGGCCAGATACGCAGTATTTT.

The chain links TRBV5-1 to TRBJ2-1; D is perhaps TRBD1 (6 bases). V gave up 4 bases and J gave up 0 bases, with 14 bases separating them. Germline values: CDR1 SGHRS, CDR2 YFSETQ. This CDR3 region has 16 residues. The CDR3 sequence: CASSRDPQGSYNEQFF. The DNA of the CDR3 is TGCGCCAGCAGCCGTGATCCACAGGGCTCCTACAATGAGCAGTTCTTC.

The J gene is TRBJ2-7, the V gene TRBV4-3; a possible D gene is TRBD1 (5 bases). The V end lost 0 bases, the J end lost 10 bases, and 13 bases lay between the germline ends. Germline V gene sequence: CDR1 LGHNA, CDR2 YSLEER. The CDR3 contains 13 residues. CDR3 nucleotide sequence: TGCGCCAGCAGCCAAGATTTTATAACAGGCCAGTACTTC. Residues: CASSQDFITGQYF.

In this sample, this clone turned up once. J is TRBJ1-2 and V is TRBV10-2; 9 bases line up with TRBD1. In germline, CDR1 is WSHSY, CDR2 SAAADI. CDR3 length: 14 amino acids. The V and J ends lost 6 bases and 2 bases, in that order; junction bases with no gene match: 4. The CDR3 spells CASRPGTGNYGYTF. For the CDR3, the DNA is TGCGCCAGCAGACCAGGGACAGGGAACTATGGCTACACCTTC.

The rearrangement uses TRBV5-1 and TRBJ2-3; the match to TRBD2 covers 10 bases. This CDR3 has 15 residues. The germline gives CDR1 SGHRS, CDR2 YFSETQ. V dropped 4 bases and J dropped 3; count of bases not matched to a gene: 5. CDR3 nucleotide sequence: TGCGCCAGCAGCACACTAGCGGGGTTAACAGATACGCAGTATTTT. It yields the protein CASSTLAGLTDTQYF.

The chain is built from TRBV19 and TRBJ2-3, with TRBD2 matching 7 bases. Germline lookup yields CDR1 LNHDA and CDR2 SQIVND (reference sequence). J was trimmed by 5 bases and V by 7 bases; bases with no gene match: 9. CDR3 size: 14 residues. In DNA form, the CDR3 reads TGTGCCAGTAATCGGGGAGGGAGAGTAGATACGCAGTATTTT. This sequence encodes CASNRGGRVDTQYF.

The chain couples TRBV19 to TRBJ2-1; D is unresolved. There are 13 residues in the CDR3. Trimming removed 6 bases at V and 6 bases at J, with 12 bases between. Germline-derived CDR1 and CDR2 are LNHDA and SQIVND (reference sequence). The CDR3 DNA sequence: TGTGCCAGTAGCCGCGGCACTTTCAATGAGCAGTTCTTC. This translates into CASSRGTFNEQFF.

J is TRBJ1-2 and V is TRBV21-1. TRBV21-1 is a recognized pseudogene. The length of the CDR3 is 15 residues. CDR3 nucleotides: TGTGCCAGCAGCAAAGATGGCAGCTCTAACTATGGCTACACCTTC. The encoded protein is CASSKDGSSNYGYTF.

This chain uses TRBV6-6 with TRBJ2-5, with TRBD2 identical over 7 bases. V was clipped by 2 bases and J by 4 bases; unmatched bases: 1. Germline V gene sequence: CDR1 MNHNY, CDR2 SVGAGI (reference sequence). The CDR3 is 13 residues long. CDR3 region: CASSYPGGETQYF. The CDR3 nucleotides read TGTGCCAGCAGTTACCCGGGGGGAGAGACCCAGTACTTC.

This chain uses TRBV28 with TRBJ1-2; 9 nucleotides agree with TRBD1. Trimming at V came to 9 bases and at J to 3 bases, leaving 2 bases not matched to a gene. The germline CDR1 and CDR2 sequences are MDHEN and SYDVKM. The CDR3 contains 12 residues. CDR3 amino acids: CASRQGDYGYTF. The CDR3 coding sequence is TGTGCCAGTCGACAGGGGGACTATGGCTACACCTTC.

The CDR3 loop reads CASSPIDRGNEKLFF. In DNA, the CDR3 is TGTGCCAGCAGCCCTATCGACAGGGGCAATGAAAAACTGTTTTTT. V usage is TRBV13 and J usage is TRBJ1-4; 8 nucleotides line up with TRBD1. Germline-derived CDR1 and CDR2 are PRHDT and FYEKMQ (reference sequence). This CDR3 is built from 15 residues. V dropped 5 bases and J dropped 5; count of bases not matched to a gene: 7.